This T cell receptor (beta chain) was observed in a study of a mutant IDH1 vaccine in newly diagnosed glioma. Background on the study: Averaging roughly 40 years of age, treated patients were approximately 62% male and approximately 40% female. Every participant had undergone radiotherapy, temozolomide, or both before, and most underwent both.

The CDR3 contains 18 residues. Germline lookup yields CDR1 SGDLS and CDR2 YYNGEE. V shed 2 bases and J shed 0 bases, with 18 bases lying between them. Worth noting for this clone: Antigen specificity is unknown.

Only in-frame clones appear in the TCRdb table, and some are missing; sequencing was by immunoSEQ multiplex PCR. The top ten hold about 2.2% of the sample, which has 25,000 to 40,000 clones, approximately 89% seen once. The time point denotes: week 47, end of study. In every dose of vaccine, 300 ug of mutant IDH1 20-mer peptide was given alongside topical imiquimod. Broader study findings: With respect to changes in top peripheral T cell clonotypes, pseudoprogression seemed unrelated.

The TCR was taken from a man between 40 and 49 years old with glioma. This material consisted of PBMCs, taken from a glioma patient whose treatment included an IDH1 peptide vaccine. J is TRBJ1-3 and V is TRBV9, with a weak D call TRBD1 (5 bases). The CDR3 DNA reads TGTGCCAGCAGCGTCGGCGGGCCGACAGTTACCTCTGGAAACACCATATATTTT. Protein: CASSVGGPTVTSGNTIYF.